The 24 T cell receptor beta chains reported below all come from one sample, sequenced in a study of cytomegalovirus exposure and HLA in healthy donors. Sequencing was performed with immunoSEQ multiplex PCR; in TCRdb, only in-frame clones are kept and a portion is missing. This sample has over 20,000 clones, with 97% found just once. The sample taken for sequencing was PBMCs. The receptors were sampled from a man aged 30 to 45 in good health and CMV-seropositive.

This sequence joins TRBV7-9 and TRBJ1-4; D call uncertain. The CDR3 has 14 amino acids. The germline V gene has CDR1 SEHNR and CDR2 FQNEAQ (reference sequence). The V end was cut by 1 base, the J end by 8 bases, with 11 bases between. The CDR3 loop reads CASSLVGSGEKLFF. The CDR3 DNA reads as TGTGCCAGCAGCTTAGTTGGGTCGGGAGAAAAACTGTTTTTT.

The V and J genes are TRBV7-9 and TRBJ1-1; a weak D match, TRBD1 (5 bases). The CDR3 runs 14 residues. V was clipped by 5 bases and J by 1 base, with 11 bases between them. Looked up from germline, CDR1 is SEHNR and CDR2 is FQNEAQ (reference sequence). The CDR3 sequence: CASSQLQANTEAFF. CDR3 coding DNA: TGTGCCAGCAGCCAACTACAGGCGAACACTGAAGCTTTCTTT.

The V and J genes are TRBV2 and TRBJ1-5; tentatively, D is TRBD1 (6 bases). The germline gives CDR1 SNHLY, CDR2 FYNNEI. Deletions cut 7 bases from V and 3 bases from J, with 10 bases between. This CDR3 spans 13 amino acids. DNA of the CDR3: TGTGCCAGCACCCGGACAGTCAATCAGCCCCAGCATTTT. Its protein product is CASTRTVNQPQHF.

The V call is TRBV9, the J call TRBJ1-1, with TRBD1 as a possible D gene (5 bases). CDR1 is SGDLS, CDR2 YYNGEE, per germline. The V gene lost 2 bases and the J gene lost 1 base, with 12 bases spanning the gap. The CDR3 covers 15 residues. CDR3 protein: CASSVAAGTNTEAFF. The CDR3 region has the DNA TGTGCCAGCAGCGTTGCCGCGGGGACGAACACTGAAGCTTTCTTT.

The chain employs TRBV2 and TRBJ2-1; possible D gene TRBD2, 6 bases. Germline CDR1 and CDR2: SNHLY and FYNNEI. This CDR3 comprises 15 residues. The V end was cut by 3 bases, the J end by 0 bases, with 9 bases between. The CDR3 DNA reads TGTGCCAGCAGTGAGTGGCGGGACTCCTACAATGAGCAGTTCTTC. Its protein product is CASSEWRDSYNEQFF.

This chain connects TRBV6-6 to TRBJ2-1; the match to TRBD2 covers 11 bases. The J segment lost 5 bases and the V segment lost 7 bases, leaving 4 bases of the junction unmatched. The germline V gene has CDR1 MNHNY and CDR2 SVGAGI (reference sequence). The CDR3 contains 14 residues. The CDR3 spells CASTPGLADNEQFF. The CDR3 DNA is TGTGCCAGCACCCCGGGACTAGCGGACAATGAGCAGTTCTTC.

The CDR3 sequence: CASSYSKGQGGYEQFF. The CDR3 bases are TGTGCCAGCAGTTACTCGAAGGGACAGGGGGGGTATGAGCAGTTCTTC. V gene TRBV6-5 combines with J gene TRBJ2-1, with 11 bases matching TRBD1. CDR1 MNHEY and CDR2 SVGAGI come from the germline V gene. V shed 0 bases, J shed 8 bases, and the junction held 6 bases outside the gene matches. The CDR3 is 16 residues long.

This chain connects TRBV27 to TRBJ1-1; TRBD1 matches 11 bases. The trim removed 2 bases at V and 0 bases at J, leaving 5 bases unmatched. CDR3 length equals 17 residues. Germline V gene lookup returns CDR1 MNHEY and CDR2 SMNVEV (reference sequence). For the CDR3, the DNA is TGTGCCAGCAGTTTAAAGGACAGGGGGCTTCTGAACACTGAAGCTTTCTTT. Its protein product is CASSLKDRGLLNTEAFF.

The V and J genes are TRBV30 and TRBJ2-5; 9 bases align to TRBD2. V shed 4 bases and J 0 bases; nucleotides not matched to a gene: 3. Germline V CDR1 and CDR2: GTSNPN, SVGIG (reference sequence). The CDR3 runs 14 residues. The CDR3 region has the DNA TGTGCCTGGACCGCGGGAGGGTACCAAGAGACCCAGTACTTC. This gives the protein CAWTAGGYQETQYF.

This sequence joins TRBV29-1 and TRBJ1-1, with TRBD1 matching over 8 bases. Germline V gene data show CDR1 as SQVTM and CDR2 as ANQGSEA. There are 15 residues in the CDR3. Trimming removed 5 bases from V and 0 bases from J; junction bases left unmatched: 8. The CDR3 DNA follows: TGCAGCGTTCCGGCAGGGGGCACTTTGAACACTGAAGCTTTCTTT. It codes for CSVPAGGTLNTEAFF.

The chain couples TRBV5-4 to TRBJ2-7; D remains unclear. In germline, CDR1 is SGHNT, CDR2 YYREEE (reference sequence). The CDR3 runs 13 residues. The V end lost 1 base, the J end lost 0 bases, and 5 bases lay between the germline ends. As DNA, the CDR3 is TGTGCCAGCAGCTTGCAATCCTCCTACGAGCAGTACTTC. Translating it yields CASSLQSSYEQYF.

The rearrangement joins TRBV7-3 to TRBJ1-1; the match to TRBD1 covers 8 bases. J gave up 8 bases and V 5 bases, and 7 bases lay outside the gene matches. The germline V gene encodes CDR1 SGHTA and CDR2 FQGTGA. The length of the CDR3 is 13 residues. CDR3 in amino acids: CASSDRGDREAFF. In DNA, the CDR3 is TGTGCCAGCAGCGACCGGGGGGACAGGGAAGCTTTCTTT.

As for this clone: An end of the junction differs from the germline gene, which may be a read error. The chain employs TRBV7-7 and TRBJ1-1; tentatively, D is TRBD1 (6 bases). This CDR3 contains 12 residues. Germline assignment: CDR1 SSHAT and CDR2 FNYEAQ (reference sequence). CDR3 nucleotide sequence: TGTGCTAGCAGCTTTGGACAGCCTGAAGCTTTCTTT. It yields the protein CASSFGQPEAFF.

This clone was detected once. The V and J genes are TRBV19 and TRBJ2-7, with 16 bases aligning to TRBD2. Per the germline V gene, CDR1 is LNHDA and CDR2 is SQIVND (reference sequence). CDR3 length equals 15 residues. The trim removed 6 bases at V and 6 bases at J, leaving 5 bases unmatched. This CDR3 reads CASRGLAGGPSEQYF. CDR3 nucleotides: TGTGCCAGTAGGGGACTAGCGGGAGGGCCGTCCGAGCAGTACTTC.

The chain carries TRBV28 and TRBJ2-7; 7 bases are shared with TRBD1. The CDR3 contains 16 residues. CDR1 and CDR2 (germline): MDHEN, SYDVKM. V lost 5 bases to trimming and J lost 5 bases; unmatched junction nucleotides: 15. This CDR3 reads CASSHPTLDRAHEQYF. DNA for the CDR3: TGTGCCAGCAGTCACCCTACCTTAGACAGGGCCCACGAGCAGTACTTC.

This sequence joins TRBV6-5 and TRBJ2-7; 11 bases agree with TRBD2. The V gene's germline CDR1 is MNHEY and CDR2 SVGAGI. This CDR3 spans 14 amino acids. The ends lost 5 bases at V and 4 bases at J; junction bases unmatched: 4. In nucleotides, the CDR3 is TGTGCCAGCAGTACGGGACTAGCGGCGTACGAGCAGTACTTC. Translated: CASSTGLAAYEQYF.

The CDR3 here is CASSPSGALDGYTF. The CDR3 bases are TGTGCCAGCTCACCGTCCGGAGCGCTGGATGGCTACACCTTC. The gene calls are TRBV18 and TRBJ1-2; D not certain. Germline V CDR1 and CDR2: KGHSH, LQKENI. The CDR3 covers 14 residues. The V end lost 3 bases, the J end lost 6 bases, and 14 bases lay between the germline ends. Variable domain in full (rest from reference TRBV18 and TRBJ1-2): NAGVMQNPRHLVRRRGQEARLRCSPMKGHSHVYWYRQLPEEGLKFMVYLQKENIIDESGMPKERFSAEFPKEGPSILRIQQVVRGDSAAYFCASSPSGALDGYTFGSGTRLTVV.

The chain recombines TRBV4-2 with TRBJ2-7; 8 bases line up with TRBD1. V lost 6 bases and J lost 6; bases outside the gene matches: 7. The CDR3 spans 13 residues. Germline lookup yields CDR1 LGHNA and CDR2 YNFKEQ. The CDR3 bases are TGTGCCAGCAGTCCGGACAGGGTAGGCGAGCAGTACTTC. Amino acids: CASSPDRVGEQYF.

The J gene is TRBJ2-7, the V gene TRBV19; the D gene is possibly TRBD2 (5 bases). The V end was cut by 3 bases, the J end by 5 bases, with 14 bases between. Germline lookup yields CDR1 LNHDA and CDR2 SQIVND (reference sequence). This CDR3 has 14 residues. CDR3 loop: CASSIGVPPHEQYF. DNA for the CDR3: TGTGCCAGTAGTATCGGGGTCCCCCCCCACGAGCAGTACTTC.

This sequence joins TRBV29-1 and TRBJ1-1; a possible D gene is TRBD1 (5 bases). The CDR3 length is 11 residues. From germline, CDR1 is SQVTM and CDR2 ANQGSEA. The V end was cut by 8 bases, the J end by 4 bases, with 11 bases between. The CDR3 loop reads CSSGRGTEAFF. The DNA for the CDR3 is TGCAGCTCCGGGAGGGGCACTGAAGCTTTCTTT.

The chain employs TRBV29-1 and TRBJ1-2; maybe TRBD1 (5 bases). Trimming left V 6 bases short and J 0 bases short, with 23 bases between. In germline, CDR1 is SQVTM, CDR2 ANQGSEA. CDR3 size: 17 residues. Written as DNA, the CDR3 is TGCAGCGTACCAGGCGGGACTAAAGGCTTTACTAACTATGGCTACACCTTC. Residues: CSVPGGTKGFTNYGYTF.

The J gene is TRBJ2-7, the V gene TRBV5-1; TRBD2 matches at 8 bases. The CDR3 runs 16 residues. Germline CDR1 SGHRS, CDR2 YFSETQ. V shed 0 bases and J 0 bases; nucleotides not matched to a gene: 5. CDR3: CASSLVTSGFSYEQYF. For the CDR3, the DNA is TGCGCCAGCAGCTTGGTTACTAGCGGCTTCTCCTACGAGCAGTACTTC. Based on the CDR3 plus reference TRBV5-1 and TRBJ2-7, the full variable domain is KAGVTQTPRYLIKTRGQQVTLSCSPISGHRSVSWYQQTPGQGLQFLFEYFSETQRNKGNFPGRFSGRQFSNSRSEMNVSTLELGDSALYLCASSLVTSGFSYEQYFGPGTRLTVT.

The chain recombines TRBV5-1 with TRBJ2-3; D is possibly TRBD1 (6 bases). Trimming left V 2 bases short and J 3 bases short, with 16 bases between. The CDR3 spans 16 residues. Germline V lookup: CDR1 SGHRS, CDR2 YFSETQ. The CDR3 DNA reads as TGCGCCAGCAGCTTTGACTCACAGGGAACGACAGATACGCAGTATTTT. Residues: CASSFDSQGTTDTQYF.

V and J are TRBV28 and TRBJ2-5; D ambiguous. Germline CDR1 is MDHEN and CDR2 is SYDVKM. V was shortened by 3 bases and J by 5 bases, with 10 bases between the two germline ends. The CDR3 length is 13 residues. CDR3 loop: CASSFRPRETQYF. As DNA, the CDR3 is TGTGCCAGCAGTTTCCGTCCCCGGGAGACCCAGTACTTC.